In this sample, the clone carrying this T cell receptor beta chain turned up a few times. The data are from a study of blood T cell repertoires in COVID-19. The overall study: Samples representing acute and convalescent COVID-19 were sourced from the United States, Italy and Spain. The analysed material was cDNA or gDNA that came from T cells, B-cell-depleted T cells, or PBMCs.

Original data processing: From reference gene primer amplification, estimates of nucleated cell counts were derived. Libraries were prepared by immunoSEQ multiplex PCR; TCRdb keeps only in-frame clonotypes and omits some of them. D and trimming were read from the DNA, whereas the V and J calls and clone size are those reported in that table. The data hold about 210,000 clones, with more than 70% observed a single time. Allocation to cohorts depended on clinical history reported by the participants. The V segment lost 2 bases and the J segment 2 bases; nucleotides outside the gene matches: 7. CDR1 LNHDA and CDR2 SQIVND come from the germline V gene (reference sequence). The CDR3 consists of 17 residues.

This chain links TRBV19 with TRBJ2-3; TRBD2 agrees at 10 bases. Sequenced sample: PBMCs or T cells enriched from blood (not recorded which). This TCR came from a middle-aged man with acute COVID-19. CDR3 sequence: CASSIWSGREITDTQYF. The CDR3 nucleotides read TGTGCCAGTAGTATATGGAGCGGGAGGGAAATCACAGATACGCAGTATTTT.